A single T cell receptor beta chain is shown here with its context. This clone's antigen is unknown. One base away there is no much larger clone; base qualities are not given. The library was produced with the immunoSEQ multiplex PCR assay. A mixture of 60 forward primers for TCR Vbeta segments and 13 reverse primers for TCR Jbeta segments was used in the multiplex PCR. The CDR3 region of rearranged TCR beta genes was amplified from genomic DNA with a multiplex PCR assay. The Illumina HiSeq System was used to sequence the amplified TCR beta libraries as 87-base-pair reads. The source study handled its data this way. In a later analysis, 70 million to 95 million unique TCR beta chains were counted across the 666 repertoires, and some 10 million of these chains were shared by at least two donors. Raw reads were error-corrected and collapsed into unique sequences by a nearest-neighbor algorithm in which closely related sequences were merged to remove PCR and sequencing errors. CDR3 sequences were aligned to IMGT reference sequences to assign V, D and J gene segments. Each retained sequence needed at least a six-nucleotide match to both a V gene segment and a J gene segment. A rearrangement counted as productive if the CDR3 had no stop codons and remained in frame with V and J, and every other rearrangement counted as non-productive. Following IMGT convention, CDR3 was defined as the stretch from the second conserved V-encoded cysteine to the conserved J-encoded phenylalanine. The earlier analysis of some 580 of the donors excluded any sequence lacking an unambiguous match to a single V gene segment. In an earlier analysis of around 590 of the donors, a V segment was called functional when productive rearrangements were above 56.7%, and segregating when the standard deviation between donors exceeded 5%. A statistical classification framework was built to diagnose cytomegalovirus status from the catalog of TCR beta chain sequences. A later analysis assigned V and J genes by comparing TCR nucleotide sequences with IMGT/GENE-DB human TR gene sequences. The TCRdist pipeline was used in a later analysis to assign CDR3 sequences and most-parsimonious VDJ recombination scenarios. A later analysis defined each TCR beta chain by its CDR3 amino acid sequence plus V-gene family, and excluded reads lacking a unique V-gene family. To address suspected cross-contamination and a sequencing artifact, a later analysis removed 450 to 700 highly shared, low-generation-probability nucleotide sequences. For each public chain, a later analysis derived a clonal expansion index from normalized ranks of inferred template counts within each repertoire. A later analysis computed generation probabilities with a VDJ recombination model fitted to out-of-frame rearrangements, and checked the results against IGoR. In a later analysis, hypergeometric tests were used to score TCR-TCR, TCR-HLA and TCR-CMV co-occurrence, with a repertoire-size bias correction applied to TCR pairs. In a later analysis, false discovery rates were estimated by permuting HLA or CMV assignments 20 times. A later analysis grouped co-occurring TCRs with DBSCAN, adding TCRdist sequence similarity when clustering within HLA-allele-positive subsets. Repertoires with fewer than 30,000 or more than 120,000 public chains were left out of co-occurrence clustering, as were five repertoires with anomalous nucleotide sharing. The table was pulled from immuneACCESS by TCRdb, which kept in-frame rearrangements only. Such tables lose some clones; where checked, under half of the loss comes from unresolved V genes, and the rest has no known cause. V, J and clone size reflect that table, while D and trimming were determined from the DNA. The sample yields over 50,000 clones; more than 70% were counted once. Roughly 1.5% of the sample is held by the ten biggest clonotypes.

CDR1 is given as LNHDA and CDR2 as SQIVND, both from the germline V gene (reference sequence). From cysteine to phenylalanine, the CDR3 is 13 amino acids long. This entry keeps only the CDR3 DNA: 39 bases, framed from base 1. The trim is 5 bases for V and 3 bases for J, with a gap of 10 bases between the germline ends. The data are from a study of cytomegalovirus exposure and HLA in healthy donors (dated by TCRdb to about 2017). Context from the whole study: An earlier analysis of some 550 of the donors reported 250 to 300 Gb of sequence data and 100 million to 130 million unique TCR beta sequences from 150 million to 200 million T cells. An early release covering roughly 580 HLA-typed donors comprised about 290 gigabases of sequencing data and about 90 million unique TCR sequences. Of the 398 genotyped donors, approximately 83% fell in the genetic ancestry cluster associated with self-reported Caucasian donors. The study was designed to test whether signatures of past pathogen exposure could be identified by cataloging public T cell receptors. Using immunosequencing, the study profiled T cell repertoires from around 670 subjects and related those repertoires to cytomegalovirus serostatus. Along with the roughly 610-subject first cohort, a separate validation cohort of over a hundred different subjects was used. To predict cytomegalovirus infection status, the study brought together high-throughput TCR immunosequencing, statistical association of individual TCRs with disease status, and machine learning. A later analysis re-examined previously published TCR beta repertoires from more than 550 donors and added high-resolution HLA genotyping to investigate patterns of TCR occurrence. Rather than using new phenotypic data, the later analysis identified candidate immune exposures from TCR beta sequences and from how often those sequences occurred across donors. In an earlier analysis of 500 to 650 of the donors, high-throughput TCR beta sequencing was used to judge whether each TCR beta V gene segment behaved as functional or pseudogenic. Donor age, sex, ethnicity and CMV serostatus were compiled together with the repertoire data. A later genetic analysis took genome-wide SNP genotypes for about 55% of the 666 donors and used that subset as a discovery cohort. Every repertoire in the discovery cohort had been generated on one and the same sequencing platform. HLA typing covered class I and class II loci at four-digit resolution. The number of typed donors differed by locus: about 620-640 for A, B, C, DRB1 and DQB1; some 500 for DQA1; fewer than 610 for DPA1; and about 470 for DPB1. Roughly five DR-DQ haplotypes were handled as single units for association and clustering because linkage in the cohort was strong. Among several hundred genotyped donors of the cohort, an average of about 240,000 unique TCR beta nucleotide sequences was sequenced per donor, of which about 19% were non-productive.

The cohort comprised under 700 healthy bone marrow donors. All cohort members were sampled while nominally healthy, although unrecorded immune exposures were likely present. The donor was CMV seronegative and belonged to the group of around 400 seronegative cohort members. Every donor gave a peripheral blood sample, and the peripheral blood mononuclear cells from that sample were used for TCR beta sequencing. The Qiagen DNeasy Blood Extraction Kit was used to extract genomic DNA from the blood cell samples. Here is what the overall study found, with its caveats: For the cohort, immune exposure information was limited to CMV serostatus. In a later analysis, the rate of TCR association differed among HLA loci, with DRB1 alleles having the most associated TCRs and HLA-C alleles having the fewest. Cytomegalovirus status was reported to be diagnosed by the classifier with high specificity and sensitivity in both the original and validation cohorts. In a later genetic analysis, a missense DCLRE1C variant was associated with V-gene and J-gene trimming of TCR beta chains, and the association was replicated in an independent cohort. HLA typing was unavailable for some donors at each locus, so association tests used only the typed subset. Most TCR sequences were seen in very few donors, while some public TCRs were found in many individuals. A further reported finding was that TCR beta sequences accurately predicted the HLA-A and HLA-B alleles for most subjects in the first cohort. A group of highly shared sequence variants was considered likely to be a technical artifact of the sequencing pipeline. Correlated functional status among segregating V segments might reflect linkage disequilibrium, but an unknown experimental factor could not be ruled out. Several of the top co-occurrence clusters appeared to be linked to parvovirus B19, influenza, CMV and Epstein-Barr virus, according to a later analysis. It was suggested by the authors that the approach could potentially be generalized to other disease states and immunological phenotypes. The study listed 150 to 200 TCR beta chains as associated with cytomegalovirus. According to a later genetic analysis, donors in an Asian-associated ancestry cluster had fewer N-insertions in productive TCRs than the approximately 710-donor mean. Roughly uniform sequencing depth across donors was assumed in presence/absence analyses, although this assumption may not hold. In this cohort, only TCR beta chains were sequenced, and detectable features were limited by the absence of alpha or paired-chain data. According to a later analysis, most CMV-associated TCR beta chains appeared to be HLA-restricted, and the HLA associations seemed to be driven largely by CMV exposure. Some IMGT-functional V segments, including TRBV6-2 and TRBV6-3, could not be told apart with the 87-base-pair reads, so those segments were excluded. In an earlier analysis of more than 500 of the donors, most TCR beta V segments appeared in productive rearrangements about 87% or about 30% of the time, broadly matching IMGT annotations. At a false discovery rate of 0.05, a later analysis linked under 20,000 TCR beta sequences to specific HLA alleles. The earlier analysis of fewer than 750 of the donors excluded around 17 rarely observed V segments, including chromosome 9 orphons, because counts were too low. In a later analysis, HLA-associated TCR beta chains showed more clonal expansion and lower generation probabilities than non-associated chains that were equally common. A few of the identified cytomegalovirus-associated TCR beta chains were confirmed in vitro to be specific for cytomegalovirus antigens. Assigning TCR associations to individual alleles was difficult when HLA alleles, especially DR and DQ, strongly co-occurred.

The clonotype originates from a man aged 18 to 29 in good health and CMV-seronegative. This receptor chain uses TRBV19 and TRBJ1-1, with the D gene uncertain. Sequencing was done on a sample of PBMCs. For the CDR3, the sequence is CASSPRKDTEAFF. DNA sequence: TGTGCCAGTAGTCCGCGGAAGGACACTGAAGCTTTCTTT.